Here is one T cell receptor (beta chain) with its context. The antigen remains unidentified. This CDR3 is built from 15 residues. Germline CDR1 SGHAT, CDR2 FQNNGV. Every TCR beta cDNA library bore unique molecular identifiers. It was from roughly 1 to 10 million T cells that some 460,000 cDNA molecules came. TCRdb reprocessed the PCR reads with MiXCR, giving one entry per CDR3 protein. This sample has over 300,000 distinct CDR3 sequences, with roughly 35% found just once. The record originates from a study of post-analysis software for immune sequencing data. About the research overall: Clinical courses comprised relapsing-remitting, secondary progressive and progressive-relapsing multiple sclerosis. General study findings and limits: For normalized Chao1 diversity, multiple sclerosis patients scored significantly lower than controls did. Roughly five TRBV segments were significantly more frequent in patients than in controls. TRBV5-6, TRBV5-1 and TRBV20-1 were among these segments. Samples prepared in the same batch strongly co-clustered by F measure.

This chain links TRBV11-2 with TRBJ2-5; 11 bases agree with TRBD1. The end of the DNA aligns better with TRBJ2-7, so the J call may be wrong. This clonotype was sampled from a girl under 18 with multiple sclerosis. Material: blood. CDR3: CASSLGDRGTYEQYF. The CDR3 nucleotides are TGTGCCAGCAGCTTAGGGGACAGGGGGACCTACGAGCAGTACTTC.